These T cell receptor beta chains were read from a single sample in a study of blood T cell repertoires in COVID-19. The method was immunoSEQ multiplex PCR; TCRdb's version includes in-frame clones alone and lacks a portion of them. This table has roughly 160,000 clones, roughly 84% appearing once. Sequenced input: peripheral blood. These receptor sequences come from a man aged 65 to 85 with active or convalescent COVID-19. CDR3s include the opening cysteine and the closing phenylalanine or tryptophan. D genes are given only for firm matches. The size entry is marked missing in some rows and otherwise reads once, few, many or a size class.

. | once | TRBJ1-2 | TRBV19 | CASSIPSGIGGYTF | TGTGCCAGTAGTATCCCCTCAGGGATCGGTGGCTACACCTTC
. | . | TRBJ1-5 | TRBV18 | CASSPNGQGNQPQHF | TGTGCCAGCTCACCCAACGGGCAGGGTAATCAGCCCCAGCATTTT
. | . | TRBJ1-3 | TRBV10-2 | CASSELDGSGNTIYF | TGCGCCAGCAGTGAGTTAGATGGCTCTGGAAACACCATATATTTT
TRBD1 | . | TRBJ2-2 | TRBV18 | CASSPGDRGNTGELFF | TGTGCCAGCTCACCAGGGGACAGGGGGAACACCGGGGAGCTGTTTTTT
TRBD1 | once | TRBJ2-7 | TRBV7-9 | CASSLVSGTGRGEQYF | TGTGCCAGCAGCTTAGTATCCGGGACAGGGAGGGGGGAGCAGTACTTC
. | . | TRBJ1-2 | TRBV6-2/TRBV6-3 | CASSYFLGGLYGYTF | TGTGCCAGCAGTTACTTCCTTGGAGGCCTCTATGGCTACACCTTC
. | . | TRBJ1-2 | TRBV5-5 | CASSLNRANYGYTF | TGTGCCAGCAGCTTGAACAGGGCAAACTATGGCTACACCTTC
TRBD2 | . | TRBJ2-1 | TRBV28 | CASSKPSGDINEQFF | TGTGCCAGCAGTAAACCTAGCGGGGACATCAATGAGCAGTTCTTC
. | . | TRBJ1-1 | TRBV29-1 | CSVDRGSTEAFF | TGCAGCGTTGACAGGGGTTCCACTGAAGCTTTCTTT
. | once | TRBJ2-3 | TRBV5-4 | CASSSDRKRAQYF | TGTGCCAGCAGTTCGGACAGAAAGAGAGCGCAGTATTTT
. | . | TRBJ1-2 | TRBV5-1 | CASSLGPGDLYGYTF | TGCGCCAGCAGCTTGGGCCCAGGGGATTTATATGGCTACACCTTC
TRBD1 | . | TRBJ2-2 | TRBV27 | CASSTRTGVTGELFF | TGTGCCAGCAGTACCCGGACAGGGGTCACCGGGGAGCTGTTTTTT
. | . | TRBJ1-1 | TRBV5-1 | CASSLGQMNTEAFF | TGCGCCAGCAGCTTGGGCCAGATGAACACTGAAGCTTTCTTT
TRBD2 | once | TRBJ2-1 | TRBV7-9 | CASRPVTSGRNEQFF | TGTGCCAGCAGGCCAGTCACTAGCGGGAGAAATGAGCAGTTCTTC
. | . | TRBJ2-5 | TRBV7-2 | CASSLRGKQETQYF | TGTGCCAGCAGCTTACGGGGGAAACAAGAGACCCAGTACTTC
TRBD1 | few | TRBJ1-5 | TRBV7-2 | CASSPRQGSDQPQHF | TGTGCCAGCAGCCCTAGACAGGGGAGCGATCAGCCCCAGCATTTT
. | . | TRBJ2-7 | TRBV5-8 | CASSRQALGEQYF | TGTGCCAGCAGCCGACAGGCTCTAGGCGAGCAGTACTTC
. | . | TRBJ1-1 | TRBV5-6 | CASSSLLGRRKNTEAFF | TGTGCCAGCAGCTCTCTCCTGGGCAGACGAAAGAACACTGAAGCTTTCTTT
TRBD1 | . | TRBJ1-3 | TRBV28 | CAAGGGARTIYF | TGTGCCGCAGGGGGTGGGGCTCGCACCATATATTTT
. | . | TRBJ2-7 | TRBV27 | CASSAPGHGTYEQYF | TGTGCCAGCAGCGCCCCGGGACACGGTACCTACGAGCAGTACTTC
. | . | TRBJ1-1 | TRBV9 | CASSVVRSNTEAFF | TGTGCCAGCAGCGTAGTGAGGTCGAACACTGAAGCTTTCTTT
TRBD1 | . | TRBJ1-5 | TRBV15 | CATSRNRGQPQHF | TGTGCCACCAGCAGGAACAGGGGACAGCCCCAGCATTTT
. | . | TRBJ2-1 | TRBV20-1 | CSASQTPSRRDEQFF | TGCAGTGCTAGTCAAACACCCTCACGCCGGGATGAGCAGTTCTTC
. | . | TRBJ1-1 | TRBV28 | CASSILAGHDTEAFF | TGTGCCAGCAGTATTCTGGCAGGGCATGACACTGAAGCTTTCTTT
TRBD2 | . | TRBJ2-2 | TRBV27 | CASSLSNPGTSGRAVGTGELFF | TGTGCCAGCAGTTTATCGAACCCCGGGACTAGCGGGAGGGCCGTGGGGACCGGGGAGCTGTTTTTT
TRBD1 | once | TRBJ1-6 | TRBV19 | CASRPLDRAQNSPLHF | TGTGCCAGTAGACCCCTCGACAGGGCGCAAAATTCACCCCTCCACTTT
TRBD1 | . | TRBJ1-2 | TRBV28 | CASSLAGTGKSHGYTF | TGTGCCAGCAGTTTAGCTGGGACAGGCAAATCCCATGGCTACACCTTC
TRBD2 | once | TRBJ2-7 | TRBV15 | CATSRAGAGVGSYEQYF | TGTGCCACCAGCAGAGCTGGGGCGGGAGTAGGCTCCTACGAGCAGTACTTC
. | . | TRBJ1-5 | TRBV7-9 | CASSSGTSGNQPQHF | TGTGCCAGCAGCTCCGGGACTTCGGGCAATCAGCCCCAGCATTTT
TRBD2 | . | TRBJ2-5 | TRBV3-1/TRBV3-2 | CASSQRGEETQYF | TGTGCCAGCAGTCAGCGGGGGGAAGAGACCCAGTACTTC
TRBD1 | . | TRBJ2-5 | TRBV7-2 | CASSSGVGGPETQYF | TGTGCCAGCAGCTCCGGCGTAGGGGGCCCGGAGACCCAGTACTTC
TRBD1 | . | TRBJ2-7 | TRBV7-9 | CASSLAGTGGYEQYF | TGTGCCAGCAGCTTAGCGGGGACAGGCGGCTACGAGCAGTACTTC
. | . | TRBJ1-1 | TRBV20-1 | CSASRVLTEAFF | TGCAGTGCTAGTCGTGTTTTAACTGAAGCTTTCTTT
TRBD1 | . | TRBJ2-7 | TRBV7-6 | CASSLEWGRGHEQYF | TGTGCCAGCAGCTTAGAGTGGGGCAGGGGGCACGAGCAGTACTTC
TRBD1 | . | TRBJ2-7 | TRBV5-8 | CASSLPTGGTEQYF | TGTGCCAGCAGCTTACCGACAGGGGGGACCGAGCAGTACTTC